This T cell receptor (beta chain) was profiled in a study of OX40 agonist ivuxolimab in advanced cancers. For the study at large: It was permissible to have had prior anti-PD-1, anti-PD-L1 or anti-CTLA-4 therapy, and 40% had some. There were three patients with partial responses, one having hepatocellular carcinoma and two cutaneous melanoma.

Profiled with immunoSEQ multiplex PCR; TCRdb holds only in-frame clones, not every one. The sample records 70,000 or so clones, approximately 84% being singletons. Of note for this clone: What it binds is unknown.

The germline V gene has CDR1 SGHRS and CDR2 YFSETQ. CDR3 length equals 15 residues. V gave up 4 bases and J gave up 1 base, with 11 bases separating them. Study results and limitations: Clonal expansion by week 6 occurred in CD4+ and CD8+ blood T cells (at 0.1 to 3.0 mg/kg).

The source of this sequence is an adult with an advanced solid tumor such as melanoma, head and neck, liver or kidney cancer. The sequencing used CD4+ or CD8+ T cells sorted from blood, collected in a trial of the OX40 agonist ivuxolimab. The genes are TRBV5-1 and TRBJ2-2; D not resolved. CDR3 DNA sequence: TGCGCCAGCAGCCTAGGGAACTGGAACACCGGGGAGCTGTTTTTT. Translated, it gives CASSLGNWNTGELFF. Using reference TRBV5-1 and TRBJ2-2 for the parts outside the CDR3, the full variable domain is KAGVTQTPRYLIKTRGQQVTLSCSPISGHRSVSWYQQTPGQGLQFLFEYFSETQRNKGNFPGRFSGRQFSNSRSEMNVSTLELGDSALYLCASSLGNWNTGELFFGEGSRLTVL.